The T cell receptor beta chain under discussion was sequenced for a study of T cell responses to AZD1222 COVID-19 vaccine. J lost 6 bases, V lost 0 bases, and 12 bases had no gene match. Germline values: CDR1 SGHTA, CDR2 FQGNSA. The CDR3 length is 18 residues. Some clones are missing from TCRdb's copy, which holds only in-frame ones; the method was immunoSEQ multiplex PCR. The sample has some 150,000 clones, about 87% seen once. Study-level points and caveats: It should be noted that donors were predominantly white British and more often female, and clonal diversity was possibly underestimated. At study baseline, merely a handful of AZD1222 recipients were seropositive. Nearly half of spike-specific TCRs reportedly target unmutated variant regions. CD4 TCRs associated with vaccination spanned spike, dominating at 160-218 and 743-854.

On this clone: As yet, its antigen is unknown.

This receptor was obtained from an adult in good health. The sequencing here drew on peripheral blood, taken on day 0 of MenACWY control vaccination. The chain links TRBV7-2 to TRBJ2-3, with 10 nucleotides matching TRBD2. CDR3 sequence reads: CASSLAQLAGGIMDTQYF. The CDR3 nucleotides are TGTGCCAGCAGCTTAGCGCAGTTAGCGGGGGGAATTATGGATACGCAGTATTTT. Filled out from reference TRBV7-2 and TRBJ2-3, the complete variable domain reads GAGVSQSPSNKVTEKGKDVELRCDPISGHTALYWYRQSLGQGLEFLIYFQGNSAPDKSGLPSDRFSAERTGGSVSTLTIQRTQQEDSAVYLCASSLAQLAGGIMDTQYFGPGTRLTVL.